A single T cell receptor beta chain is shown here with its context. What it binds is not known. One junction end disagrees with the germline gene, perhaps due to a read error. This CDR3 region has 13 residues. Germline lookup yields CDR1 LNHDA and CDR2 SQIVND (reference sequence). The data are from a study of graft-versus-host responses after intestinal transplantation. Across the whole study: The study gave all recipients anti-thymocyte globulin induction, then tacrolimus and steroids for 2 to 3 years. Findings and caveats of the study: There were GvH clones found in recipient marrow, and some of them appeared first in ileum or blood. The study found high graft-versus-host to host-versus-graft clonal ratios in allografts of patients with graft-donor T cell macrochimerism. There was an association between peak levels of circulating GvH clones and early post-transplant HvG declines.

Using immunoSEQ multiplex PCR, the repertoire was profiled, and TCRdb retains in-frame clones only, with some absent. The sample gives approximately 76,000 clones, approximately 84% of which show up once; 0.35% to 0.4% is in the top ten. This sequence originates from a human donor who was the organ donor for an intestinal transplant. The chain recombines TRBV19 with TRBJ1-5; maybe TRBD1 (5 bases). The sequencing here drew on unstimulated CD4+ T cells sorted from spleen or lymph node cells, taken before transplant. CDR3 nucleotide sequence: TGTGCCAGTAGTATAGAATTGGGGGGTACTATGGCATTT. This sequence encodes CASSIELGGTMAF.